The clone carrying this TCR beta chain was found many times. TCRdb reanalysed the 5' RACE reads using MiXCR and keeps one entry per CDR3 protein. This sample has approximately 42,000 distinct CDR3 sequences; 6.1% occur once, and the top ten carry around 12%. The source of the sample is a study of early T cells in non-severe SARS-CoV-2 infection. CDR3 length equals 13 residues. Germline assignment: CDR1 SGHVS and CDR2 FQNEAQ. Trimming removed 1 base at V and 6 bases at J, with 6 bases between. The sequencing sample was made of whole blood. The V and J genes are TRBV7-8 and TRBJ2-2; D is unclear. This clonotype was sampled from an adult who was a healthcare worker with PCR-confirmed SARS-CoV-2 infection or an uninfected control (not recorded which). CDR3 in amino acids: CASSLVSPGELFF. CDR3 DNA: TGTGCCAGCAGCTTAGTCTCCCCCGGGGAGCTGTTTTTT.